This entry features one T cell receptor (beta chain) sequence. These data are taken from a study of blood T cell repertoires in COVID-19. Across the whole study: Sites in the United States, Italy and Spain provided acute and convalescent COVID-19 samples. PBMCs, B-cell-depleted T cells, or T cells provided the cDNA or gDNA that made up the material.

Repertoires were generated with immunoSEQ multiplex PCR, while TCRdb's copy carries only in-frame clones and drops some. The top ten clones hold roughly 11% of a sample with some 170,000 clones, around 81% of them seen once. Seattle cases were enrolled at active infection and followed longitudinally. CDR1 is MNHNY and CDR2 is SVGAGI in the germline V gene (reference sequence). Trimming took 5 bases from V and 5 from J, leaving 6 bases between them. The CDR3 runs 12 residues. Sequencing was carried out using peripheral blood. The clonotype comes from a woman between 40 and 55 years old with COVID-19, enrolled during active disease. This chain uses TRBV6-6 with TRBJ2-2; D remains ambiguous. In nucleotides, the CDR3 is TGTGCCAGCAGTCAACTGACCGGGGAGCTGTTTTTT. This gives the protein CASSQLTGELFF.